This T cell receptor beta chain originates from a study of OX40 agonist ivuxolimab in advanced cancers. As for the study more broadly: Ivuxolimab was an agonistic, fully human IgG2 monoclonal antibody directed against OX40 (CD134), a costimulatory receptor. Intravenous ivuxolimab was administered to patients every 2 weeks at six dose levels: 0.01, 0.1, 0.3, 1.5, 3 and 10 mg/kg. Of the approximately 50 dose-escalation patients, hepatocellular carcinoma was present in around 20, melanoma in some 15, renal cell carcinoma in 9 and head and neck cancer in 9. In the dose-escalation cohort, around four fifths of patients were male, and the mean age was 60 years with a range of roughly 20 to 80. Prior anti-PD-1, anti-PD-L1 or anti-CTLA-4 therapy was permitted, and 40% to 50% of dose-escalation patients had received checkpoint inhibitors. Partial responses occurred in three dose-escalation patients, of whom one had hepatocellular carcinoma and two had cutaneous melanoma. The purpose of peripheral TCRbeta sequencing was to test whether ivuxolimab changed TCR sequence diversity and led to clonal T-cell expansion. The paper describes the monotherapy dose-escalation part (N of about 50 patients) of the phase I trial of ivuxolimab.

Overall study results and their limits: In partial responders in the 0.1-3.0 mg/kg groups, normalized peripheral clonal expansion was found to be among the lowest, especially among CD8+ T cells. Clonal expansion of both CD4+ and CD8+ blood T cells was observed from baseline to week 6 at doses 0.1 to 3.0 mg/kg. Low levels of normalized T-cell clonal expansion were also seen in some patients who did not respond. After ivuxolimab, CD8+ T cells had more expanded clones than CD4+ T cells on average. The antigen specificity of the peripheral T cells that underwent clonal expansion was not determined.

Patients with a history of autoimmune disease or receiving systemic immunosuppression were excluded from the trial. Peripheral blood for TCR sequencing was collected from all dose cohorts at baseline, on cycle 4 day 1, and on cycle 7 day 1. The samples were taken from a phase I, first-in-human, multicenter, open-label dose-escalation trial of ivuxolimab. Adults with locally advanced or metastatic head and neck squamous cell, hepatocellular, melanoma or renal cell carcinoma were enrolled in the trial. Before TCR sequencing, CD4+ T cells and CD8+ T cells from peripheral blood were sorted into separate populations. Its CDR3 holds 13 amino acids, cysteine through phenylalanine. The sequence is cut down to CDR3 DNA, 39 bases in frame from base 1. Relative to germline, V is 1 base shorter and J is 7 bases shorter, with 11 bases between their ends. CDR1 and CDR2 (MNHNY, SVGAGI) derive from the germline V gene (reference sequence).

Genomic DNA was isolated from the sorted cells so that the TCRbeta CDR3 region could be sequenced. The immunoSEQ Assay was used for sequencing of TCRbeta CDR3 regions. TCRdb took this table from immuneACCESS and kept in-frame rearrangements with V and J called. Such tables lack part of the clones; where checked against another copy, unresolved V genes explain under half of the gap, and the rest is unexplained. The sample includes some 80,000 clones, with roughly 86% observed a single time. The ten top clones hold 25% of the sample. Concerning this clone: What antigen it recognizes has not been identified. The input lacks base qualities; no much larger clone sits a single base away.

This sequence uses TRBV6-6 and TRBJ2-7; the D call could be TRBD1 or TRBD2, with each sharing 5 bases. The receptor's source is an adult with an advanced solid tumor such as melanoma, head and neck, liver or kidney cancer. The sample in question was CD4+ or CD8+ T cells sorted from blood, obtained in a trial of the OX40 agonist ivuxolimab. The CDR3 loop reads CASSYLNRREQYF. The DNA reads as follows: TGTGCCAGCAGTTACTTGAACAGGAGGGAGCAGTACTTC.